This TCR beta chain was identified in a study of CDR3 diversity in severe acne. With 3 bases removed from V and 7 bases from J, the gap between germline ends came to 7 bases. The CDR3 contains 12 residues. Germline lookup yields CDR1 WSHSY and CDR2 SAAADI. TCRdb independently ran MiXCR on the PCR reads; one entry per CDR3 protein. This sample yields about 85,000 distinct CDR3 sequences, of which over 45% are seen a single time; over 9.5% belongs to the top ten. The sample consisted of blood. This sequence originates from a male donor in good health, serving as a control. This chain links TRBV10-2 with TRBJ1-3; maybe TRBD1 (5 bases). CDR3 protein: CASSDRENTIYF. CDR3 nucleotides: TGCGCCAGCAGTGACAGGGAGAACACCATATATTTT.